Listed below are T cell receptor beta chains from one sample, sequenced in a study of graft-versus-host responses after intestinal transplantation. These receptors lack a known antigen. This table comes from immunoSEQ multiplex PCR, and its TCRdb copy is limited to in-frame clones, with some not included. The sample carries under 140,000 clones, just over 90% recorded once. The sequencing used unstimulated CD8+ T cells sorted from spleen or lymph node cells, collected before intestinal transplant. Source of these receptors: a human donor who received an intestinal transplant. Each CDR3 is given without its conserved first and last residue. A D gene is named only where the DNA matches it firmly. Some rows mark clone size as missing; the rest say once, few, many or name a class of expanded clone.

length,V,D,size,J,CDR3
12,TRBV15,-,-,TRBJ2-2,ATSTPTGTGELF
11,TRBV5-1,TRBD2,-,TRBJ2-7,ASMRREGGEQY
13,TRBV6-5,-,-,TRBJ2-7,ASSYSGRSSYEQY
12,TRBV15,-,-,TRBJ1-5,ATTRARGNQPQH
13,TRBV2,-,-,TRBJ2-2,ASSDWQSNTGELF
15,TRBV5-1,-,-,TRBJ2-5,ASSLSLDSGTQETQY
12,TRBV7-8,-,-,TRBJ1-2,ASSLVDRLYGYT
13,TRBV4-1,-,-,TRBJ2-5,ASSQLSRGQETQY
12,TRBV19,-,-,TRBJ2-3,ASSIFGPTDTQY
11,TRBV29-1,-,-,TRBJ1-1,SVETPLPLEAF
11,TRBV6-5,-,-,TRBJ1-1,ASSRGGNTEAF
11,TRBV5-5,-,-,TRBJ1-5,ASSLGGDRPQH
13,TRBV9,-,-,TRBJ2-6,ASSVGTTRANVLT
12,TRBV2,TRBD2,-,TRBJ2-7,ASSGGGSSYEQY
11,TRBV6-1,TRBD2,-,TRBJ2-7,ASERLAGGEQY
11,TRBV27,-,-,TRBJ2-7,ASSFSYTYEQY
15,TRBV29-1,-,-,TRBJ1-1,SVEDIVRGPLSTEAF
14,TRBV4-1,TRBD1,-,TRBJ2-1,ASSQHGQGAVDEQF
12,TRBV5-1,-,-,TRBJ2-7,ASSLARDECEQY
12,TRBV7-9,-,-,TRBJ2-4,ASSLEWPENIQY
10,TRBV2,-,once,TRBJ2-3,AGGGRTDTQY
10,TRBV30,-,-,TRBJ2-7,AWSESAYEQY
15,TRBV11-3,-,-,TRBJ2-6,ASSPRDGSSGANVLT
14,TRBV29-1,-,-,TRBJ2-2,SVEANGNLVPGELF
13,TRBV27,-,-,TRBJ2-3,ASPLQGASTDTQY
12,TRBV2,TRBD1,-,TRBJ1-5,ASSETGGNQPQH
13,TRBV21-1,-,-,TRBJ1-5,ASSKVGEGDQPQH
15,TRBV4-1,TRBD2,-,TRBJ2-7,ASSPSMEREGENEQY
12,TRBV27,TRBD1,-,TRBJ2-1,ASSLGRGLNEQF
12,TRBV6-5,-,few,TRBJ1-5,ASSYGKSNQPQH
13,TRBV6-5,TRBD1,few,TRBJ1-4,ASSSWTGGNEKLF
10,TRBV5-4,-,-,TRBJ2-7,ASSFGGVEQY
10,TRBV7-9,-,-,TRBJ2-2,ASSLIPGELF
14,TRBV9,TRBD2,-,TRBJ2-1,ASTLLREGAYNEQF
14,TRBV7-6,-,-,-,ASSLVGGWGNDEQY
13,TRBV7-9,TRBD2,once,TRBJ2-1,ASSPGAGGSDEQF
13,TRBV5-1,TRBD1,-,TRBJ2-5,ASSEDRGLGETQY
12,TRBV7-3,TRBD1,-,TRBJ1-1,ASSESGTAAEAF
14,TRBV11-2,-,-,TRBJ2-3,ASSSVTTEDTDTQY